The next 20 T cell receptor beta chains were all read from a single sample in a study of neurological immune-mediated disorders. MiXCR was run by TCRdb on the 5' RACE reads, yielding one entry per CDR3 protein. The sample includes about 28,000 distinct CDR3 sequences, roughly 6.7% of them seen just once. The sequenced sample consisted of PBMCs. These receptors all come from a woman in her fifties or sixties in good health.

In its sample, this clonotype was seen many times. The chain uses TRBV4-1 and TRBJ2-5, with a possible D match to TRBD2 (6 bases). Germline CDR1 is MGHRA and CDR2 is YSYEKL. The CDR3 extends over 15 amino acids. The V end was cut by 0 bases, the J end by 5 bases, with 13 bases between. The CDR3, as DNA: TGCGCCAGCAGCCAAGACGAGACTAGGAGGGAGACCCAGTACTTC. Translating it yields CASSQDETRRETQYF.

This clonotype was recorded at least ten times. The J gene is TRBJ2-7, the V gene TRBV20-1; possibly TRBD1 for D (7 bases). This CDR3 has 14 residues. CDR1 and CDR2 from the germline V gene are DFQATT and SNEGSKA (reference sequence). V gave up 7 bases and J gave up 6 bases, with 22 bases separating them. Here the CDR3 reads CSGTDQGGPGEQYF. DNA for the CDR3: TGCAGTGGGACCGACCAGGGGGGACCCGGCGAGCAGTACTTC.

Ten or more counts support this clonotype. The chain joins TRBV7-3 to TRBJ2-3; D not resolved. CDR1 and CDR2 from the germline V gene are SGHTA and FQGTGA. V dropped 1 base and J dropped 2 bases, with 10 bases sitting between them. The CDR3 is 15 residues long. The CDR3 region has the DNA TGTGCCAGCAGCTTAAGTGCTGGTCTCACAGATACGCAGTATTTT. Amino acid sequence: CASSLSAGLTDTQYF.

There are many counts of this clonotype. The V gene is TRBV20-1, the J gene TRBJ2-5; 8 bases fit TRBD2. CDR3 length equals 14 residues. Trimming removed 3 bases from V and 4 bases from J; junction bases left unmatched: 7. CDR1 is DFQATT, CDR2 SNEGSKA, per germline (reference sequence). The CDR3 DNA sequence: TGCAGTGCTAGCGGGAGGGGAAATAGAGAGACCCAGTACTTC. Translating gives CSASGRGNRETQYF.

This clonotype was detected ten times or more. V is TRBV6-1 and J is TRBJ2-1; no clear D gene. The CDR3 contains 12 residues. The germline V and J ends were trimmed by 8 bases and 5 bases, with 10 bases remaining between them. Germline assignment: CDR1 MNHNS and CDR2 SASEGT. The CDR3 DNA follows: TGTGCCAGCGCGCGCGGACACAATGAGCAGTTCTTC. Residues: CASARGHNEQFF.

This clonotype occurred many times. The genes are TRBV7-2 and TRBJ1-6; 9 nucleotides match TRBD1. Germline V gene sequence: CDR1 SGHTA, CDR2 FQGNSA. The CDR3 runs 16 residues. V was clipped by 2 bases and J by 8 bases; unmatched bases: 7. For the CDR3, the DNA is TGTGCCAGCAGCTTAAATACAGGGGGCAGTTATTCACCCCTCCACTTT. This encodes CASSLNTGGSYSPLHF.

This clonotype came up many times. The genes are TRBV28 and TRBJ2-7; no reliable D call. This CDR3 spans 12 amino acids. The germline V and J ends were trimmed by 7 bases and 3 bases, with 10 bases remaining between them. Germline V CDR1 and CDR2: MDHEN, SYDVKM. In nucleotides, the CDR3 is TGTGCCAGCATCTACCTTCTCTACGAGCAGTACTTC. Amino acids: CASIYLLYEQYF.

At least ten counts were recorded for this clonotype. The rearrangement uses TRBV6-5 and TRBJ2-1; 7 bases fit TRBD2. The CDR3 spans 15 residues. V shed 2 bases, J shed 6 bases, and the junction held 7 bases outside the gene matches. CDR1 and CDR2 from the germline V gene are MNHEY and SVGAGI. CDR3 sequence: CASSYTVAGGNEQFF. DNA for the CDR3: TGTGCCAGCAGTTACACCGTAGCGGGCGGCAATGAGCAGTTCTTC.

This CDR3 reads CASSYSLVGGHNEQFF. The CDR3 coding sequence is TGTGCCAGCAGTTACTCCCTAGTGGGAGGCCACAATGAGCAGTTCTTC. This rearrangement joins TRBV6-5 to TRBJ2-1; D possibly corresponds to TRBD2 (6 bases). Deletions cut 0 bases from V and 5 bases from J, with 14 bases between. This CDR3 region has 16 residues. Germline loops: CDR1 MNHEY, CDR2 SVGAGI.

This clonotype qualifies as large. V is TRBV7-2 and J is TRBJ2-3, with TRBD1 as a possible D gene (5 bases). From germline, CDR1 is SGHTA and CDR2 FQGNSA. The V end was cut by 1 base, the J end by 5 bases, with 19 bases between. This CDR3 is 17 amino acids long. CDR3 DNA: TGTGCCAGCAGCTTAGTCTACAGGAGTAGCTGGAGAGATACGCAGTATTTT. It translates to CASSLVYRSSWRDTQYF.

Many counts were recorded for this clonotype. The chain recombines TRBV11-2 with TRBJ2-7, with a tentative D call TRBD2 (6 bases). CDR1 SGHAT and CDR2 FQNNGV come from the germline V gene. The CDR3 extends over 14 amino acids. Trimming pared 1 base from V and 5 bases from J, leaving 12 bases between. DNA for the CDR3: TGTGCCAGCAGCTTAGCGGGGACTGGTCACGAGCAGTACTTC. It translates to CASSLAGTGHEQYF.

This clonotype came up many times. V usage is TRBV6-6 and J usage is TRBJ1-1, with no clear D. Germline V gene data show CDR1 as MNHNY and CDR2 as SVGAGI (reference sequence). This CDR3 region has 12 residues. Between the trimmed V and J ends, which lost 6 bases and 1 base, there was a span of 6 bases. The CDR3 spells CASRIKNTEAFF. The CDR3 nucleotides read TGTGCCAGCAGGATAAAGAACACTGAAGCTTTCTTT.

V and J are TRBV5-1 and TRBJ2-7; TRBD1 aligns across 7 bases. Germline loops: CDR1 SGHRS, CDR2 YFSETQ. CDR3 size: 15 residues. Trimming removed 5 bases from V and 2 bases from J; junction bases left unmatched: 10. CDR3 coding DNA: TGCGCCAGCAGTTTCCGGCCGGGACAGACCTACGAGCAGTACTTC. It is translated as CASSFRPGQTYEQYF.

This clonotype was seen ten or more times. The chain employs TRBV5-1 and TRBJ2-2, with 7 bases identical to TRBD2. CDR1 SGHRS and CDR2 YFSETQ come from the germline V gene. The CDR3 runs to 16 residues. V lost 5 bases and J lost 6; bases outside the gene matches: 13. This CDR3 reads CASSSTSGGLAGELFF. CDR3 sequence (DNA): TGCGCCAGCAGTTCTACCTCCGGGGGGTTAGCCGGGGAGCTGTTTTTT.

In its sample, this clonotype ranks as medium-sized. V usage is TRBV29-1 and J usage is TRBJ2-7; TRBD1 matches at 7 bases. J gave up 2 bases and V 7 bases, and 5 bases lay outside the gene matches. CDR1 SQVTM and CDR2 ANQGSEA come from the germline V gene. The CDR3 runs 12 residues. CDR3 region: CSALTGPYEQYF. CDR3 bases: TGCAGCGCCTTGACAGGGCCCTACGAGCAGTACTTC.

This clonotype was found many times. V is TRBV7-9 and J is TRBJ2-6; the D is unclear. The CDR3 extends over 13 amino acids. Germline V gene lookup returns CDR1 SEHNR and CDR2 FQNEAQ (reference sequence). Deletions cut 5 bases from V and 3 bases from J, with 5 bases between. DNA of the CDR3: TGTGCCAGCAGCGGTGATGGGGCCAACGTCCTGACTTTC. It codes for CASSGDGANVLTF.

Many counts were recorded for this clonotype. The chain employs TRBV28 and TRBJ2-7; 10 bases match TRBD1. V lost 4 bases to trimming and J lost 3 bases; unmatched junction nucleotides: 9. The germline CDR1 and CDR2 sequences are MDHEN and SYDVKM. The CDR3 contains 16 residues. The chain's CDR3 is CASSSTGTGVIYEQYF. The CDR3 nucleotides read TGTGCCAGCAGTTCAACCGGGACAGGGGTTATCTACGAGCAGTACTTC.

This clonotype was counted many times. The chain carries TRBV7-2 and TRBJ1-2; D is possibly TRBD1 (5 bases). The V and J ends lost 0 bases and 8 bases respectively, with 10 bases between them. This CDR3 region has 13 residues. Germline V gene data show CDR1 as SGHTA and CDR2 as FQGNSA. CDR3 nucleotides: TGTGCCAGCAGCTTAGCGTGGGGGGGGGGCTACACCTTC. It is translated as CASSLAWGGGYTF.

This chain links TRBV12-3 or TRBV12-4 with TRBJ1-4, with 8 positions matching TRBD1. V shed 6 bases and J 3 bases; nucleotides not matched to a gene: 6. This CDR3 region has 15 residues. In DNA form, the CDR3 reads TGTGCCAGCAGCTCAGGACAGGGTGCTAATGAAAAACTGTTTTTT. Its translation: CASSSGQGANEKLFF.

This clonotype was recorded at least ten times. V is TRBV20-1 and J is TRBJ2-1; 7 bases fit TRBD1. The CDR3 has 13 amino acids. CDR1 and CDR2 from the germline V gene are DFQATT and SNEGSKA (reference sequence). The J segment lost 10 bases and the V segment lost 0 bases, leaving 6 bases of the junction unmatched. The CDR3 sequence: CSARDFTGAEQFF. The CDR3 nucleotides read TGCAGTGCTAGAGATTTTACAGGGGCCGAGCAGTTCTTC.